The rows below give T cell receptor beta chains drawn from one sample of a study of T cells expressing NK-cell markers. TCRdb derives one entry per CDR3 protein from the 5' RACE reads, leaving out DNA. This listing includes about 400,000 distinct CDR3 sequences. Sequencing was carried out using blood T cells: a sorted CD56 or NKG2C T cell subset, CD4+ or CD8+ T cells, or bulk PBMC T cells (not recorded which). All receptors derive from a woman in her fifties or sixties in good health. The CDR3 runs from the conserved cysteine through the conserved F or W.

J gene: TRBJ2-1; V gene: TRBV11-2; CDR3 protein: CASTFTRGWVFF
J gene: TRBJ2-2; V gene: TRBV20-1; CDR3 protein: CSAVREDTGELFF
J gene: TRBJ2-1; V gene: TRBV5-1; CDR3 protein: CASSLAPSGRASYNEQFF
J gene: TRBJ2-5; V gene: TRBV3-1; CDR3 protein: CASSQGGLIRVTQYF
J gene: TRBJ2-3; V gene: TRBV7-9; CDR3 protein: CAGSPETGEEQDTQYF
J gene: TRBJ2-1; V gene: TRBV18; CDR3 protein: CASSPRLAGTLNEQFF
J gene: TRBJ2-3; V gene: TRBV7-9; CDR3 protein: CSSSLVPRQGVFTDTQYF
J gene: TRBJ2-7; V gene: TRBV3-1; CDR3 protein: CASSQSLASGIYEQYF
J gene: TRBJ2-5; V gene: TRBV15; CDR3 protein: CATSRAELETQYF
J gene: TRBJ2-3; V gene: TRBV5-1; CDR3 protein: CASSLGGVTDTQYF
J gene: TRBJ2-3; V gene: TRBV6-5; CDR3 protein: CASSYVGARTDTQYF
J gene: TRBJ2-2; V gene: TRBV6-5; CDR3 protein: CASSYSGSGSAGELFF
J gene: TRBJ2-1; V gene: TRBV10-3; CDR3 protein: CAISESLSAAYNEQFF
J gene: TRBJ1-4; V gene: TRBV7-9; CDR3 protein: CASSPSGATNEKLFF
J gene: TRBJ2-7; V gene: TRBV6-5; CDR3 protein: CASSYTPGHYEQYF
J gene: TRBJ2-6; V gene: TRBV2; CDR3 protein: CASTPNIGSSGANVLTF
J gene: TRBJ1-2; V gene: TRBV10-3; CDR3 protein: CAIGTKPNYGYTF
J gene: TRBJ2-7; V gene: TRBV20-1; CDR3 protein: CSAEGTPLTYEQYF
J gene: TRBJ2-2; V gene: TRBV5-1; CDR3 protein: CASSSAQSGTGELFF
J gene: TRBJ2-1; V gene: TRBV20-1; CDR3 protein: CSASPLTKGGQSSYNEQFF